This T cell receptor (beta chain) was identified in a study of blood T cells in healthy people across ages. Next came a second PCR, run for 7 to 11 cycles, which used a sample-barcoded 5' primer along with a J-beta primer mix. TCRdb itself ran the 5' RACE reads through MiXCR, one entry per CDR3 protein. The sample yields 650,000 to 1,000,000 distinct CDR3 sequences, roughly 40% seen once. Germline CDR1 reads DFQATT; CDR2 reads SNEGSKA (reference sequence). This CDR3 is 13 amino acids long. V shed 5 bases and J 2 bases; nucleotides not matched to a gene: 4. Per sample, at least 5 micrograms of total RNA were extracted. This clonotype was seen ten or more times.

The sequenced sample consisted of blood. The TCR originated in a young man in good health. The J gene is TRBJ2-7, the V gene TRBV20-1; 9 bases map to TRBD1. The CDR3 region is CSALRDRAYEQYF. The CDR3 DNA is TGCAGTGCTCTCCGGGACAGGGCCTACGAGCAGTACTTC.